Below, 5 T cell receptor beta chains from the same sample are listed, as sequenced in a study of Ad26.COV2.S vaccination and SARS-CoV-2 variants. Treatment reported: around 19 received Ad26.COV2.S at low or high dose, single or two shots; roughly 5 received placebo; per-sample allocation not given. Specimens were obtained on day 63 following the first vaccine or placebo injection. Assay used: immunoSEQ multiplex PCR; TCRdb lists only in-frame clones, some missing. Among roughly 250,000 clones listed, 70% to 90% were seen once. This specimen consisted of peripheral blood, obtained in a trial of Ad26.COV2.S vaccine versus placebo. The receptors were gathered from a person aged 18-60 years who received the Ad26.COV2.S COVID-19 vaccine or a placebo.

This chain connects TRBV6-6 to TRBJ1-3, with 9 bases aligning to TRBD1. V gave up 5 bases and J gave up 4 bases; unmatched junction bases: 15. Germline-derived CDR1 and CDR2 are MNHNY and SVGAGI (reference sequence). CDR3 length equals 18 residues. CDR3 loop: CASSPTGGLPQVGNTIYF. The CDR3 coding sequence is TGTGCCAGCAGTCCGACAGGGGGTCTCCCCCAAGTGGGAAACACCATATATTTT.

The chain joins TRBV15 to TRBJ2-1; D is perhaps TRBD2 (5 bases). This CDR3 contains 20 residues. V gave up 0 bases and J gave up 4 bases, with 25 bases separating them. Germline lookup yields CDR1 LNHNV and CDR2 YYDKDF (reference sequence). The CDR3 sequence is CATSREGAAERSRAYNEQFF. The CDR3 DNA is TGTGCCACCAGCAGAGAAGGAGCGGCCGAGCGGTCCCGAGCGTACAATGAGCAGTTCTTC.

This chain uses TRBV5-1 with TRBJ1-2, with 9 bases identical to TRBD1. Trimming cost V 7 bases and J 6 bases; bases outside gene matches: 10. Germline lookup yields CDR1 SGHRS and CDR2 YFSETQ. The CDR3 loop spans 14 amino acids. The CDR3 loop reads CASRVGTGPDGYTF. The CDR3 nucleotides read TGCGCCAGCCGGGTGGGGACAGGGCCGGATGGCTACACCTTC.

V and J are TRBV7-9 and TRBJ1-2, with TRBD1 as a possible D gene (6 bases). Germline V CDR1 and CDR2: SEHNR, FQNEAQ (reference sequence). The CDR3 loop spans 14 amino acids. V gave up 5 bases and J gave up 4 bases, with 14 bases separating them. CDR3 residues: CASSPSGGVYGYTF. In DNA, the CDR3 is TGTGCCAGCAGCCCCTCGGGGGGCGTCTATGGCTACACCTTC.

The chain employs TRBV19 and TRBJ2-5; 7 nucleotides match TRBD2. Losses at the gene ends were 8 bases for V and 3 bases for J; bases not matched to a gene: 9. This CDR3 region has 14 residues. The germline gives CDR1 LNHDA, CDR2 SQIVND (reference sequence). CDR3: CASGRRGVKETQYF. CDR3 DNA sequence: TGTGCCAGTGGGAGACGGGGGGTCAAAGAGACCCAGTACTTC.